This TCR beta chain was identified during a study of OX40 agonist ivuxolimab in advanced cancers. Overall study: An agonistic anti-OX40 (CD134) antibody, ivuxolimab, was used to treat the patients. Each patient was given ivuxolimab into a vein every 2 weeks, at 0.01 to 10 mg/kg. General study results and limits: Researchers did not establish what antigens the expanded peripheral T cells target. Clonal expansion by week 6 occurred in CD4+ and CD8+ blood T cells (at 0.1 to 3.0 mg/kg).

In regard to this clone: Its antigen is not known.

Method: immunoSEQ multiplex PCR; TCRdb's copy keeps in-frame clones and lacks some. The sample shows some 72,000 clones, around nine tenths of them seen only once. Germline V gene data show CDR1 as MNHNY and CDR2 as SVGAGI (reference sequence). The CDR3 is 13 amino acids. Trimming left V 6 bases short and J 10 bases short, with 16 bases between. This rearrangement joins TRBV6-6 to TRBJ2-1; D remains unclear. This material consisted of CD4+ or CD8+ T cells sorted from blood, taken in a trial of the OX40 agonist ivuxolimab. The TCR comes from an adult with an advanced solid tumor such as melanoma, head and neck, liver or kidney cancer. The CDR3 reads CASRSTPQSEQFF. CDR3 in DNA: TGTGCCAGCAGATCCACCCCTCAATCGGAGCAGTTCTTC.